This TCR beta chain derives from a study of T cells expressing NK-cell markers. Overall study context: Underlying the TCR beta repertoires were sorted CD3+CD56+NKG2C+, CD3+CD56+NKG2C- and CD3+CD56-NKG2C+ T cells. Of eight sequenced donors, seven were HCMV-seropositive and one HCMV-seronegative. Overall study findings and caveats: Dominant NKG2C+ clonotypes were found to form about 1.0-7.0% of CD8+ T cells in more than five donors. The CD3+CD56-NKG2C+ fraction of a handful of donors was also led by these clonotypes.

With respect to this clonotype: Antigen: not known.

The CDR3 is 18 residues long. Looked up from germline, CDR1 is LGHDT and CDR2 is YNNKEL (reference sequence). TCRdb re-called the 5' RACE reads and gives one entry per CDR3 protein, without DNA. The listing records about 150,000 distinct CDR3 sequences. The J gene is TRBJ2-3, the V gene TRBV3-1; as DNA is missing, the TRBD2 call by TCRdb cannot be tested. The sample consisted of blood T cells: a sorted CD56 or NKG2C T cell subset, CD4+ or CD8+ T cells, or bulk PBMC T cells (not recorded which). This receptor was taken from a woman between 50 and 59 years old in good health. The CDR3 reads CASSLSWVLAATTDTQYF.